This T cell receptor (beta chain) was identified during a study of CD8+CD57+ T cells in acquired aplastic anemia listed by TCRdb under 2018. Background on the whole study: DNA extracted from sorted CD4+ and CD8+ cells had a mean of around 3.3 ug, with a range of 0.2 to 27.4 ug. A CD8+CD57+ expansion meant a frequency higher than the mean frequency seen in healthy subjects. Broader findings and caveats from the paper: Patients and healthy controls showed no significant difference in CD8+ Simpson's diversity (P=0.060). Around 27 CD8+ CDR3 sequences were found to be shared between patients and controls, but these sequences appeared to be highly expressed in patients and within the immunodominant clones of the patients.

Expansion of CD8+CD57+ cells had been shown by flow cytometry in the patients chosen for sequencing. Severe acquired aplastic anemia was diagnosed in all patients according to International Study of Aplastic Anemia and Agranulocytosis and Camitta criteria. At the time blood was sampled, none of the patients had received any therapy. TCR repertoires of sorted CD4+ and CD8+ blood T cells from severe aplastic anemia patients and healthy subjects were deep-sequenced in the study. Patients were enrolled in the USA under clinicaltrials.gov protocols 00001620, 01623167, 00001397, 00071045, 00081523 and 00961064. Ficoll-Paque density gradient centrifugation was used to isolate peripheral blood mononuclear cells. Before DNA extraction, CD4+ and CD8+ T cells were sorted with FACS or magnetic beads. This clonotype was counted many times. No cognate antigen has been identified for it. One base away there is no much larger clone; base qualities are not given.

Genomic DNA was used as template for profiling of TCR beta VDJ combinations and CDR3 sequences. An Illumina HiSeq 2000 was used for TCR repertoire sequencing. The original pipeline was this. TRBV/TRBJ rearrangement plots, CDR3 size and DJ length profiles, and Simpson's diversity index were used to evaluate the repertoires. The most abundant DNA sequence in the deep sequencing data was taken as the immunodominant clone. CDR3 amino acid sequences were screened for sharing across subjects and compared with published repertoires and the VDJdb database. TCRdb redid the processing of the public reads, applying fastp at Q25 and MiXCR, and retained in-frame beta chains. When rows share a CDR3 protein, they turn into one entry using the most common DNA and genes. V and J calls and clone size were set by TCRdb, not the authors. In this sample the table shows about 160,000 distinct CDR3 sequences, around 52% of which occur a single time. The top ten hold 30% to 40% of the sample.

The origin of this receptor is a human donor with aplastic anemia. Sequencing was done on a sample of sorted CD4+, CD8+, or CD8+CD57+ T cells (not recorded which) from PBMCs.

The DNA reads TGCAGCGTATCGGGACAGGGGCCAGCCTACGAGCAGTACTTC. Its coded protein is CSVSGQGPAYEQYF. The V and J genes are TRBV29-1 and TRBJ2-7; 10 central bases correspond to TRBD1. Reading from cysteine to phenylalanine, the CDR3 counts 14 amino acids. The DNA shown is the 42-base CDR3, in frame from base 1. Based on the germline V gene, the CDR1 and CDR2 sequences are SQVTM and ANQGSEA. V is trimmed back by 6 bases and J by 2 bases, and the junction contains 7 bases that no gene match accounts for.